This T cell receptor (beta chain) was profiled in a study of CD8+ T cells in alopecia areata. RNA, once extracted, was reverse transcribed into cDNA for use as the sequencing template. TCRdb's copy holds only in-frame clones and misses some; the assay was immunoSEQ multiplex PCR. The table lists some 210,000 clones, roughly 57% of them singletons. The sample was CD4+ T cells sorted from blood, taken at week 0. This TCR was sampled from a human donor with alopecia areata.

CDR3 residues: CASSLVYEQYF. CDR3 coding DNA: TGTGCCAGCAGCTTAGTCTACGAGCAGTACTTC. This chain joins TRBV7-2 and TRBJ2-7; D gene uncertain. V was trimmed by 1 base and J by 3 bases, leaving 1 base between them. Germline V gene sequence: CDR1 SGHTA, CDR2 FQGNSA. The length of the CDR3 is 11 residues.